One sample yielded the 3 T cell receptor beta chains listed below, sequenced in a study of T cell responses to AZD1222 COVID-19 vaccine. Assay: immunoSEQ multiplex PCR; the TCRdb copy retains only in-frame clones and omits some. This sample carries about 180,000 clones, around nine tenths of them seen once, and the ten largest clones take roughly 1.6%. Sequenced material: peripheral blood, taken on day 0 of AZD1222 vaccination. The receptor set was obtained from an adult in good health.

The chain carries TRBV27 and TRBJ1-1; no firm D call. CDR1 is MNHEY, CDR2 SMNVEV, per germline (reference sequence). This CDR3 is 14 amino acids long. Trimming removed 2 bases at V and 3 bases at J, with 10 bases between. The CDR3 bases are TGTGCCAGCAGTTTAATGGATTCATACACTGAAGCTTTCTTT. Its translation is CASSLMDSYTEAFF.

V usage is TRBV19 and J usage is TRBJ1-1; 7 bases agree with TRBD1. CDR1 LNHDA and CDR2 SQIVND come from the germline V gene (reference sequence). The CDR3 length is 12 residues. Trimming removed 9 bases from V and 5 bases from J; junction bases left unmatched: 6. CDR3 coding DNA: TGTGCCAGCGGTGGGACAGCGACTGAAGCTTTCTTT. This codes for CASGGTATEAFF. The whole variable domain, filled in from reference TRBV19 and TRBJ1-1, reads DGGITQSPKYLFRKEGQNVTLSCEQNLNHDAMYWYRQDPGQGLRLIYYSQIVNDFQKGDIAEGYSVSREKKESFPLTVTSAQKNPTAFYLCASGGTATEAFFGQGTRLTVV.

This clone was seen only once. This chain links TRBV15 with TRBJ1-3; maybe TRBD1 (5 bases). From germline, CDR1 is LNHNV and CDR2 YYDKDF (reference sequence). Trimming shortened V by 0 bases and J by 2 bases, and 11 bases separated the two germline ends. The CDR3 is 16 residues long. DNA for the CDR3: TGTGCCACCAGCAGAGATCCCGGGGGAGCTGGAAACACCATATATTTT. Protein: CATSRDPGGAGNTIYF.